These 18 T cell receptor beta chains came from one sample sequenced in a study of shared clonotypes between healthy human individuals. Assay used: immunoSEQ multiplex PCR; TCRdb lists only in-frame clones, some missing. The top ten clones hold less than 0.15% of a sample with some 2,100,000 clones, approximately 94% of them seen once. Sequencing was done on a sample of naive CD4+ T cells sorted from blood. Subset in this sample: CD45RA+ positively selected. All receptors derive from a man in his late teens or twenties in good health.

The genes are TRBV5-1 and TRBJ2-7; TRBD1 matches 7 bases. CDR1 SGHRS and CDR2 YFSETQ come from the germline V gene. The CDR3 totals 16 residues. J was trimmed by 5 bases and V by 3 bases; bases with no gene match: 14. The CDR3 sequence: CASSSISTGKGDEQYF. The CDR3, as DNA: TGCGCCAGCAGCTCAATCTCGACAGGGAAGGGCGACGAGCAGTACTTC.

The chain joins TRBV5-4 to TRBJ2-7; possibly TRBD2 for D (6 bases). This CDR3 is built from 13 residues. Germline V lookup: CDR1 SGHNT, CDR2 YYREEE (reference sequence). Trimming left V 2 bases short and J 6 bases short, with 12 bases between. CDR3 bases: TGTGCCAGCAGCTTCGGGACTCTCCTCGAGCAGTACTTC. It codes for CASSFGTLLEQYF.

This chain links TRBV6-4 with TRBJ2-3; 8 bases are shared with TRBD2. CDR3 length: 15 residues. The germline gives CDR1 MRHNA, CDR2 SNTAGT. The V and J ends lost 0 bases and 3 bases, in that order; junction bases with no gene match: 2. This CDR3 is CASSDSGLATDTQYF. The CDR3 region has the DNA TGTGCCAGCAGTGACTCAGGACTAGCTACAGATACGCAGTATTTT.

Concerning this clone: This same CDR3 is encoded by further DNA sequences in the sample. The CDR3 sequence: CASSSVGGEQYF. DNA for the CDR3: TGTGCCAGCAGTTCTGTCGGGGGCGAGCAGTACTTC. The chain links TRBV5-4 to TRBJ2-7; a possible D gene is TRBD2 (6 bases). Looked up from germline, CDR1 is SGHNT and CDR2 is YYREEE (reference sequence). This CDR3 is built from 12 residues. V lost 5 bases to trimming and J lost 6 bases, with 12 bases between them.

A word on this clone: The same CDR3 also results from other DNA sequences found in this sample. V and J are TRBV6-5 and TRBJ1-2; 7 bases are a match to TRBD1. The germline V gene encodes CDR1 MNHEY and CDR2 SVGAGI. The CDR3 sequence is 14 residues long. V lost 2 bases and J lost 5; bases outside the gene matches: 5. CDR3 sequence reads: CASSYGQGVYGYTF. CDR3 in DNA: TGTGCCAGCAGTTACGGTCAGGGGGTTTATGGCTACACCTTC.

CDR3 coding DNA: TGTGCCAGCAGTCCCGGGACAGGGGGCGGTTCACCCCTCCACTTT. Protein sequence: CASSPGTGGGSPLHF. The gene calls are TRBV27 and TRBJ1-6; 12 nucleotides align to TRBD1. Germline values: CDR1 MNHEY, CDR2 SMNVEV (reference sequence). V shed 5 bases, J shed 9 bases, and the junction held 5 bases outside the gene matches. This CDR3 region has 15 residues.

V gene TRBV10-3 combines with J gene TRBJ2-2; 7 nucleotides line up with TRBD1. Germline CDR1 is ENHRY and CDR2 is SYGVKD. V shed 3 bases and J 7 bases; nucleotides not matched to a gene: 8. CDR3 length equals 15 residues. The CDR3 region is CAISDMTGNGGELFF. CDR3 nucleotides: TGTGCCATCAGTGATATGACAGGGAATGGCGGGGAGCTGTTTTTT.

The V and J genes are TRBV7-9 and TRBJ1-4, with D tentatively TRBD1 (6 bases). The V gene lost 4 bases and the J gene lost 0 bases, with 9 bases spanning the gap. The germline V gene has CDR1 SEHNR and CDR2 FQNEAQ (reference sequence). This CDR3 has 15 residues. In DNA form, the CDR3 reads TGTGCCAGCAGCTACAGGGAGCCAACTAATGAAAAACTGTTTTTT. It yields the protein CASSYREPTNEKLFF.

This rearrangement joins TRBV5-6 to TRBJ2-1; 7 bases agree with TRBD1. The CDR3 is 15 amino acids. The ends lost 5 bases at V and 3 bases at J; junction bases unmatched: 8. Germline V gives CDR1 SGHDT, CDR2 YYEEEE. The CDR3 bases are TGTGCCAGCAGTGAGACAGGGTCTTACTACAATGAGCAGTTCTTC. Translation gives CASSETGSYYNEQFF.

A single count supports this clone. The chain combines TRBV27 with TRBJ2-5, with 7 bases matching TRBD1. CDR1 is MNHEY, CDR2 SMNVEV, per germline (reference sequence). V trimming: 5 bases; J trimming: 1 base; junction bases outside the gene matches: 1. The CDR3 is 13 residues long. This CDR3 is CASSNRGQETQYF. The CDR3 DNA reads as TGTGCCAGCAGTAACAGGGGCCAAGAGACCCAGTACTTC.

This rearrangement joins TRBV11-2 to TRBJ1-5; D is unresolved. V gave up 1 base and J gave up 4 bases, with 5 bases separating them. The CDR3 has 13 amino acids. CDR1 is SGHAT, CDR2 FQNNGV, per germline. CDR3 residues: CASSLALNQPQHF. The CDR3 coding sequence is TGTGCCAGCAGCTTAGCTCTTAATCAGCCCCAGCATTTT. The whole variable domain, remainder taken from reference TRBV11-2 and TRBJ1-5, is EAGVAQSPRYKIIEKRQSVAFWCNPISGHATLYWYQQILGQGPKLLIQFQNNGVVDDSQLPKDRFSAERLKGVDSTLKIQPAKLEDSAVYLCASSLALNQPQHFGDGTRLSIL.

The chain employs TRBV18 and TRBJ2-3, with D possibly TRBD2 on 6 matching bases. Germline values: CDR1 KGHSH, CDR2 LQKENI. This CDR3 is 17 amino acids long. Trimming removed 0 bases from V and 2 bases from J, with 15 bases in between. CDR3 loop: CASSPPGLGDSTDTQYF. The CDR3 region has the DNA TGTGCCAGCTCACCACCGGGGCTAGGGGACTCCACAGATACGCAGTATTTT. Variable domain in full (rest from reference TRBV18 and TRBJ2-3): NAGVMQNPRHLVRRRGQEARLRCSPMKGHSHVYWYRQLPEEGLKFMVYLQKENIIDESGMPKERFSAEFPKEGPSILRIQQVVRGDSAAYFCASSPPGLGDSTDTQYFGPGTRLTVL.

The chain carries TRBV5-6 and TRBJ2-3; possibly TRBD1 for D (6 bases). The germline CDR1 and CDR2 sequences are SGHDT and YYEEEE. CDR3 length equals 15 residues. V was pared by 0 bases and J by 4 bases, with 12 bases between. CDR3 nucleotides: TGTGCCAGCAGCTTGGGAACAGGGATAGCAGATACGCAGTATTTT. This sequence encodes CASSLGTGIADTQYF.

The V and J genes are TRBV4-1 and TRBJ1-4; D may be TRBD1 (6 bases). From germline, CDR1 is MGHRA and CDR2 YSYEKL. The CDR3 loop spans 14 amino acids. Trimming took off 7 bases at V and 7 bases at J, with 16 bases between the two ends. CDR3 nucleotides: TGCGCCAGCAACCTGGGGGCTATGGGTGAAAAACTGTTTTTT. Amino acids: CASNLGAMGEKLFF.

Details on this clone: Different DNA sequences within this sample yield the same CDR3. The genes are TRBV5-1 and TRBJ2-5; possibly TRBD2 for D (6 bases). Germline CDR1 and CDR2: SGHRS and YFSETQ. This CDR3 contains 14 residues. V was clipped by 2 bases and J by 5 bases, with 13 bases between them. The CDR3 spells CASSFGGAGETQYF. Written as DNA, the CDR3 is TGCGCCAGCAGCTTCGGAGGGGCCGGGGAGACCCAGTACTTC.

V usage is TRBV18 and J usage is TRBJ2-3, with 14 bases that match TRBD2. The CDR3 sequence is 20 residues long. Germline V gene data show CDR1 as KGHSH and CDR2 as LQKENI. Germline trimming cut 6 bases from V and 0 bases from J; bases unmatched to any gene: 14. CDR3 residues: CASSFGSGTSGRRSTDTQYF. CDR3 DNA: TGTGCCAGCTCGTTCGGTTCAGGGACTAGCGGGAGAAGGAGCACAGATACGCAGTATTTT. The full variable domain, its missing parts supplied by reference TRBV18 and TRBJ2-3, is NAGVMQNPRHLVRRRGQEARLRCSPMKGHSHVYWYRQLPEEGLKFMVYLQKENIIDESGMPKERFSAEFPKEGPSILRIQQVVRGDSAAYFCASSFGSGTSGRRSTDTQYFGPGTRLTVL.

V gene TRBV27 combines with J gene TRBJ1-2; 7 bases fit TRBD1. The CDR3 extends over 14 amino acids. Per germline, CDR1 MNHEY and CDR2 SMNVEV (reference sequence). V lost 6 bases and J lost 4; bases outside the gene matches: 8. The CDR3 is CASSIRWDSYGYTF. The DNA for the CDR3 is TGTGCCAGCAGCATCCGTTGGGACAGCTATGGCTACACCTTC.

V is TRBV9 and J is TRBJ2-2; D is possibly TRBD1 or TRBD2 (6 bases each). This CDR3 spans 15 amino acids. The germline CDR1 and CDR2 sequences are SGDLS and YYNGEE. Trimming shortened V by 4 bases and J by 6 bases, and 16 bases separated the two germline ends. The CDR3 sequence: CASSSLGGPPGELFF. The CDR3 nucleotides read TGTGCCAGCAGCTCCTTAGGGGGGCCTCCCGGGGAGCTGTTTTTT.